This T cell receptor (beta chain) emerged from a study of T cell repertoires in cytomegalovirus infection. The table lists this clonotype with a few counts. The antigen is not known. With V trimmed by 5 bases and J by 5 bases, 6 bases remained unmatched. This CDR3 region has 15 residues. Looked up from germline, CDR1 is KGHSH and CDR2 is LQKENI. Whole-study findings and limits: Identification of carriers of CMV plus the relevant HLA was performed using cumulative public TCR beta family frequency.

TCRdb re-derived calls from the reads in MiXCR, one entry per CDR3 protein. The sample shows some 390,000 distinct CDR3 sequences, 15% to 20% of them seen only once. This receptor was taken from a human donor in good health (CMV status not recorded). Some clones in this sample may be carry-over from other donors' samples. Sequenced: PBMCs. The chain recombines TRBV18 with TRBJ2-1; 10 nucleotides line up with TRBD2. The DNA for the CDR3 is TGTGCCAGCTCAAGAGGACTAGCGGACAACAATGAGCAGTTCTTC. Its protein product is CASSRGLADNNEQFF.